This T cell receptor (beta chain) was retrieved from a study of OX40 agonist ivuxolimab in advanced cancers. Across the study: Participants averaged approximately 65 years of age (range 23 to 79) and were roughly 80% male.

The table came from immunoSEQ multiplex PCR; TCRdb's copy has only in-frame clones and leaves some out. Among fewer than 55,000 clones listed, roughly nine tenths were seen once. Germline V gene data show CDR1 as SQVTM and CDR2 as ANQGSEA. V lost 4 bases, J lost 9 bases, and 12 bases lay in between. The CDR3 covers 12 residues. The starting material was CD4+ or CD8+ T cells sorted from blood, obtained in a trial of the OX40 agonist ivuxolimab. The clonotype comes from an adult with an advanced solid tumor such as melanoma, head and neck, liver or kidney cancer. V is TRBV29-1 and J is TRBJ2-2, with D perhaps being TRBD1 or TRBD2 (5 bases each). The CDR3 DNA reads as TGCAGCGTTGGGCTACGGGGCCGGGAGCTGTTTTTT. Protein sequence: CSVGLRGRELFF.